This T cell receptor beta chain was retrieved from a study of blood T cell repertoires in COVID-19. Study-wide background: Samples representing acute and convalescent COVID-19 were sourced from the United States, Italy and Spain.

Method: immunoSEQ multiplex PCR; TCRdb's copy keeps in-frame clones and lacks some. The sample has some 370,000 clones; approximately 89% are singletons. The germline gives CDR1 MNHNS, CDR2 SASEGT. V lost 2 bases and J lost 0, with 13 bases in between. CDR3 length: 16 amino acids. The chain uses TRBV6-1 and TRBJ1-1; perhaps TRBD1 as D (5 bases). The source of this sequence is a woman aged 25 to 39 with COVID-19, enrolled during active disease. Sequencing was carried out using peripheral blood. CDR3 in DNA: TGTGCCAGCAGTGAATTCGGGGGACGTTTGAACACTGAAGCTTTCTTT. Encoded protein: CASSEFGGRLNTEAFF.